Listed here are 17 T cell receptor beta chains from one sample, sequenced in a study of post-analysis software for immune sequencing data. Notes on the study in general: About five TRBV segments, including TRBV5-6, TRBV5-1 and TRBV20-1, were more frequent in patients than controls.

These TCRs' antigens remain unknown. cDNA libraries for TCR beta contained unique molecular identifiers. Each CDR3 protein gets one entry after TCRdb re-called the PCR reads with MiXCR. This sample has more than 450,000 distinct CDR3 sequences, with around a third found just once. The specimen sequenced was blood. These receptors came from a girl under 18 with multiple sclerosis.

This clonotype has only a few counts. The rearrangement joins TRBV5-6 to TRBJ2-5; tentatively, D is TRBD1 or TRBD2 (5 bases each). Trimming took 1 base from V and 4 from J, leaving 17 bases between them. The V gene's germline CDR1 is SGHDT and CDR2 YYEEEE. This CDR3 has 16 residues. The CDR3 DNA is TGTGCCAGCAGCTTGTGGCGTCCGGGACGGGGAGAGACCCAGTACTTC. Translated: CASSLWRPGRGETQYF.

The chain recombines TRBV7-2 with TRBJ2-2; no reliable D call. Trimming removed 3 bases at V and 4 bases at J, with 18 bases between. Germline values: CDR1 SGHTA, CDR2 FQGNSA. This CDR3 is 17 amino acids long. The CDR3 coding sequence is TGTGCCAGCAGCTTTCGGCTGGGTTGGCAGATCACCGGGGAGCTGTTTTTT. Translated, it gives CASSFRLGWQITGELFF.

The chain links TRBV20-1 to TRBJ2-5, with D maybe TRBD1 (6 bases). CDR1 and CDR2 from the germline V gene are DFQATT and SNEGSKA (reference sequence). The CDR3 loop spans 11 amino acids. Trimming stripped 5 bases from V and 8 bases from J, with 12 bases between. DNA for the CDR3: TGCAGTGCTTCGACAGGCCCAACCCAGTACTTC. Residues: CSASTGPTQYF.

V gene TRBV24-1 combines with J gene TRBJ1-2; a weak D match, TRBD1 (5 bases). V lost 0 bases and J lost 4, with 8 bases in between. The germline gives CDR1 KGHDR, CDR2 SFDVKD. CDR3 length: 14 amino acids. CDR3 sequence: CATSDLDSGYGYTF. The CDR3 DNA sequence: TGTGCCACCAGTGATTTGGACAGCGGCTATGGCTACACCTTC.

This clonotype was counted between two and nine times. The V and J genes are TRBV7-9 and TRBJ2-4; D not certain. Germline-derived CDR1 and CDR2 are SEHNR and FQNEAQ (reference sequence). There are 15 residues in the CDR3. Trimming removed 5 bases from V and 1 base from J, with 12 bases in between. The CDR3, as DNA: TGTGCCAGCAGCCCACAGAAGACGGCCAAAAACATTCAGTACTTC. Translating it yields CASSPQKTAKNIQYF.

The chain links TRBV2 to TRBJ2-7, with D uncertain. The germline V gene encodes CDR1 SNHLY and CDR2 FYNNEI. The CDR3 loop spans 12 amino acids. The V gene lost 3 bases and the J gene lost 7 bases, with 10 bases spanning the gap. CDR3 coding DNA: TGTGCCAGCAGTGAGTCAAACAATGAGCAGTACTTC. It specifies CASSESNNEQYF.

The V and J genes are TRBV7-9 and TRBJ2-1, with 10 positions matching TRBD2. Looked up from germline, CDR1 is SEHNR and CDR2 is FQNEAQ (reference sequence). The J segment lost 0 bases and the V segment lost 6 bases, leaving 8 bases of the junction unmatched. The CDR3 is 17 amino acids. CDR3 bases: TGTGCCAGCAGTTCGAATCTAGCGGGGGCCTCCTACAATGAGCAGTTCTTC. The encoded protein is CASSSNLAGASYNEQFF.

V gene TRBV9 combines with J gene TRBJ2-1, with a possible D match to TRBD2 (5 bases). The CDR3 is 16 amino acids. Per the germline V gene, CDR1 is SGDLS and CDR2 is YYNGEE. V lost 4 bases and J lost 10, with 24 bases in between. The CDR3 region has the DNA TGTGCCAGCAGCCCCGGAAGCGGTGGCGTGGAAGGGGAGCAGTTCTTC. It yields the protein CASSPGSGGVEGEQFF.

This chain uses TRBV12-3 or TRBV12-4 with TRBJ2-3, with 9 bases aligning to TRBD1. V was pared by 5 bases and J by 3 bases, with 6 bases of the junction left unmatched. The CDR3 loop spans 15 amino acids. CDR3 bases: TGTGCCAGCAGTCGGGACAGGGTTAGAACAGATACGCAGTATTTT. This gives the protein CASSRDRVRTDTQYF.

The chain has TRBV15 and TRBJ2-5; 8 bases are shared with TRBD1. The junction had 6 bases not matched to a gene; V was cut back by 1 base and J by 5 bases. CDR1 is LNHNV, CDR2 YYDKDF, per germline (reference sequence). The CDR3 covers 15 residues. CDR3 DNA sequence: TGTGCCACCAGCAGAGTAGGACAGGGCGAGGAGACCCAGTACTTC. It yields the protein CATSRVGQGEETQYF.

This clonotype was counted between two and nine times. The chain joins TRBV20-1 to TRBJ2-3, with D possibly TRBD2 on 5 matching bases. The germline V and J ends were trimmed by 0 bases and 0 bases, with 13 bases remaining between them. This CDR3 comprises 16 residues. Looked up from germline, CDR1 is DFQATT and CDR2 is SNEGSKA (reference sequence). The CDR3 bases are TGCAGTGCTAGAGATCCCTGGCCGGGGAGCACAGATACGCAGTATTTT. The encoded protein is CSARDPWPGSTDTQYF.

The CDR3 protein is CASREQGAGNGYTF. CDR3 bases: TGTGCCAGCAGAGAACAGGGGGCCGGTAATGGCTACACCTTC. The genes are TRBV9 and TRBJ1-2, with 9 bases lining up with TRBD1. Germline loops: CDR1 SGDLS, CDR2 YYNGEE. The CDR3 contains 14 residues. V trimming: 5 bases; J trimming: 6 bases; junction bases outside the gene matches: 8.

About this clonotype: At one boundary the junction diverges from the germline segment, which might be a read error. The V call is TRBV10-1, the J call TRBJ1-2; maybe TRBD1 (5 bases). Germline lookup yields CDR1 WNHNN and CDR2 SYGVQD (reference sequence). CDR3 length: 14 residues. This CDR3 reads CASCESGTAYGYTF. Here the CDR3 DNA reads TGCGCCAGCTGTGAGTCTGGGACGGCTTATGGCTACACCTTC.

The chain carries TRBV4-1 and TRBJ1-1, with a possible D match to TRBD1 (5 bases). Germline CDR1 MGHRA, CDR2 YSYEKL. The length of the CDR3 is 14 residues. V was trimmed by 4 bases and J by 1 base, leaving 10 bases between them. The CDR3, as DNA: TGCGCCAGCAGCCCGATTGGGGCGAACACTGAAGCTTTCTTT. Amino acids: CASSPIGANTEAFF.

This clonotype was observed a handful of times. The J gene is TRBJ1-6, the V gene TRBV27, with D tentatively TRBD1 (6 bases). This CDR3 contains 14 residues. V lost 8 bases to trimming and J lost 7 bases, with 15 bases between them. Germline loops: CDR1 MNHEY, CDR2 SMNVEV (reference sequence). The CDR3 nucleotides are TGTGCCAGCGGGTATGACAGGAGGAATTCACCCCTCCACTTT. This sequence encodes CASGYDRRNSPLHF.

The chain's CDR3 is CATGSINSGRYNEQFF. CDR3 sequence (DNA): TGTGCCACCGGATCGATTAATAGCGGGCGATACAATGAGCAGTTCTTC. The chain combines TRBV15 with TRBJ2-1; 7 nucleotides match TRBD2. V lost 8 bases, J lost 4 bases, and 14 bases stayed unmatched. There are 16 residues in the CDR3. CDR1 LNHNV and CDR2 YYDKDF come from the germline V gene (reference sequence).

The CDR3 DNA follows: TGCGCCAGCAGTGAGACGACAGCCTACAATGAGCAGTTCTTC. Encoded protein: CASSETTAYNEQFF. V usage is TRBV10-2 and J usage is TRBJ2-1; D perhaps matches TRBD1 (5 bases). This CDR3 comprises 14 residues. The V end lost 2 bases, the J end lost 2 bases, and 7 bases lay between the germline ends. Looked up from germline, CDR1 is WSHSY and CDR2 is SAAADI.